This T cell receptor beta chain came from a study of blood T cell repertoires in COVID-19. The protocol was immunoSEQ multiplex PCR, while the TCRdb copy is restricted to in-frame clones and leaves out a portion. The data hold 200,000 to 250,000 clones, with approximately 82% observed a single time. V lost 4 bases and J lost 3, with 17 bases in between. The CDR3 loop spans 15 amino acids. CDR1 and CDR2 (germline): SGHNT, YYREEE (reference sequence). The receptor's source is a woman of 80 years or more with acute or convalescent COVID-19. The sample consisted of peripheral blood. This chain joins TRBV5-4 and TRBJ2-7; D possibly corresponds to TRBD2 (6 bases). CDR3 protein: CASSQNVGLGYEQYF. The CDR3 DNA sequence: TGTGCCAGCAGCCAAAACGTGGGACTGGGCTACGAGCAGTACTTC.